The 20 T cell receptor beta chains given below trace back to one sample, sequenced in a study of T cell responses to AZD1222 COVID-19 vaccine (TCRdb year 2021). Taken with the paper, the label for time point translates to: baseline before first vaccination. The receptor library was made with the immunoSEQ multiplex PCR assay. Entries here come from immuneACCESS through TCRdb and include only in-frame sequences with V and J called. Some clones fail to appear in such tables; in the studies checked, an unresolved V gene covers under half of the shortfall, and the cause of the remainder is unknown. The sample table lists fewer than 180,000 clones, 94% of them with a count of one. The ten largest clonotypes hold about 1.3% of the sample. The source was peripheral blood, collected on day 0 of AZD1222 vaccination. The receptors shown here come from an adult in good health.

This chain joins TRBV3-1 (or the pseudogene TRBV3-2) and TRBJ2-1; no clear D. CDR3 length: 13 residues. From germline, CDR1 is LGHDT and CDR2 YNNKEL (reference sequence). Trimming stripped 3 bases from V and 8 bases from J, with 11 bases between. Here the CDR3 reads CASSQGLYYEQFF. DNA for the CDR3: TGTGCCAGCAGCCAGGGGTTATATTATGAGCAGTTCTTC.

The rearrangement joins TRBV5-1 to TRBJ2-3; possibly TRBD1 for D (5 bases). The germline V gene encodes CDR1 SGHRS and CDR2 YFSETQ. This CDR3 has 13 residues. The V end was cut by 2 bases, the J end by 10 bases, with 14 bases between. CDR3 sequence (DNA): TGCGCCAGCAGCTTCCCGACAGATAATGCGCAGTATTTT. It is translated as CASSFPTDNAQYF.

This chain joins TRBV6-5 and TRBJ1-2; D unresolved. CDR1 MNHEY and CDR2 SVGAGI come from the germline V gene. V shed 6 bases and J shed 4 bases, with 15 bases lying between them. The length of the CDR3 is 14 residues. DNA for the CDR3: TGTGCCAGCAGGGACGGTCCGGGCTTCTATGGCTACACCTTC. Translation: CASRDGPGFYGYTF.

The chain links TRBV4-2 to TRBJ2-5; 7 nucleotides line up with TRBD1. With 5 bases clipped from V and 1 base from J, the junction kept 1 base outside the gene matches. This CDR3 has 13 amino acids. Germline CDR1 and CDR2: LGHNA and YNFKEQ. CDR3 protein: CASSYRGQETQYF. In DNA form, the CDR3 reads TGTGCCAGCAGCTACAGGGGCCAAGAGACCCAGTACTTC.

The V call is TRBV7-8, the J call TRBJ1-1; D ambiguous. The V gene lost 5 bases and the J gene lost 2 bases, with 15 bases spanning the gap. The CDR3 runs to 15 residues. Germline lookup yields CDR1 SGHVS and CDR2 FQNEAQ. The CDR3 DNA sequence: TGTGCCAGCAGCCTTGCCGTAGACCTCAACACTGAAGCTTTCTTT. Encoded protein: CASSLAVDLNTEAFF.

The V and J genes are TRBV5-1 and TRBJ2-5, with D tentatively TRBD1 (5 bases). CDR1 and CDR2 from the germline V gene are SGHRS and YFSETQ. Trimming removed 0 bases at V and 5 bases at J, with 14 bases between. This CDR3 has 15 amino acids. The CDR3 sequence is CASSLVAGLGETQYF. The CDR3 DNA reads TGCGCCAGCAGCTTGGTTGCAGGGCTGGGGGAGACCCAGTACTTC.

Only a few counts were recorded for this clone. The genes are TRBV19 and TRBJ2-1; tentative D call: TRBD2 (6 bases). The V end was cut by 6 bases, the J end by 7 bases, with 10 bases between. The CDR3 runs to 12 residues. Germline assignment: CDR1 LNHDA and CDR2 SQIVND (reference sequence). In DNA, the CDR3 is TGTGCCAGTAGACATGGGACTAATGAGCAGTTCTTC. Encoded protein: CASRHGTNEQFF.

The CDR3 region has the DNA TGTGCCAGCAGCTTATTGGGGGCGACGGGAAACACCATATATTTT. Protein: CASSLLGATGNTIYF. The chain employs TRBV7-6 and TRBJ1-3, with TRBD1 as a possible D gene (6 bases). Per the germline V gene, CDR1 is SGHVS and CDR2 is FNYEAQ. V dropped 2 bases and J dropped 4 bases, with 12 bases sitting between them. The CDR3 covers 15 residues.

This rearrangement joins TRBV7-9 to TRBJ1-3; D remains unclear. Per germline, CDR1 SEHNR and CDR2 FQNEAQ (reference sequence). This CDR3 region has 12 residues. Trimming shortened V by 8 bases and J by 5 bases, and 10 bases separated the two germline ends. CDR3 amino acids: CASSAERNTIYF. For the CDR3, the DNA is TGTGCCAGCTCCGCAGAACGAAACACCATATATTTT.

The V gene is TRBV7-8, the J gene TRBJ1-1; D perhaps matches TRBD1 (6 bases). The CDR3 is made up of 15 amino acids. V lost 7 bases and J 1 base, leaving 16 bases between the germline ends. CDR1 is SGHVS and CDR2 is FQNEAQ in the germline V gene. This CDR3 is CASTRSGAANTEAFF. The CDR3 DNA sequence: TGTGCCAGCACTAGGTCGGGGGCAGCGAACACTGAAGCTTTCTTT.

The rearrangement links TRBV5-1 to TRBJ1-6; no clear D gene. CDR1 SGHRS and CDR2 YFSETQ come from the germline V gene. V was clipped by 0 bases and J by 0 bases, with 10 bases between them. This CDR3 region has 17 residues. The CDR3 DNA follows: TGCGCCAGCAGCTTGGTCAGTCCAAGCTCCTATAATTCACCCCTCCACTTT. Its translation is CASSLVSPSSYNSPLHF.

The chain combines TRBV4-2 with TRBJ2-2; TRBD2 aligns across 9 bases. Germline V gives CDR1 LGHNA, CDR2 YNFKEQ. This CDR3 spans 19 amino acids. With V trimmed by 1 base and J by 0 bases, 9 bases remained unmatched. CDR3 amino acids: CASSQGPSGDISNTGELFF. The DNA for the CDR3 is TGTGCCAGCAGCCAAGGTCCTAGCGGGGATATCTCGAACACCGGGGAGCTGTTTTTT.

The CDR3 loop is CASSLDRNADTQYF. The DNA of the CDR3 is TGTGCCAGCAGCTTGGATAGAAACGCAGATACGCAGTATTTT. V gene TRBV5-4 combines with J gene TRBJ2-3; the D is unclear. The CDR3 spans 14 residues. Germline assignment: CDR1 SGHNT and CDR2 YYREEE (reference sequence). The V end lost 0 bases, the J end lost 4 bases, and 9 bases lay between the germline ends.

The chain is built from TRBV7-3 and TRBJ2-1, with D perhaps TRBD2 (6 bases). Germline V lookup: CDR1 SGHTA, CDR2 FQGTGA. V was pared by 1 base and J by 1 base, with 8 bases between. The CDR3 has 15 amino acids. The CDR3 region has the DNA TGTGCCAGCAGCTTAAATCGGGAGTCCTACAATGAGCAGTTCTTC. The encoded protein is CASSLNRESYNEQFF.

The chain has TRBV19 and TRBJ2-5; the match to TRBD1 covers 7 bases. CDR3 length: 15 amino acids. Germline values: CDR1 LNHDA, CDR2 SQIVND (reference sequence). J gave up 3 bases and V 4 bases, and 8 bases lay outside the gene matches. The CDR3 loop is CASSSGDSLKETQYF. In nucleotides, the CDR3 is TGTGCCAGTAGTAGTGGGGACAGCCTAAAAGAGACCCAGTACTTC. The variable domain in full, with the rest retrieved from reference TRBV19 and TRBJ2-5, is DGGITQSPKYLFRKEGQNVTLSCEQNLNHDAMYWYRQDPGQGLRLIYYSQIVNDFQKGDIAEGYSVSREKKESFPLTVTSAQKNPTAFYLCASSSGDSLKETQYFGPGTRLLVL.

This chain uses TRBV28 with TRBJ1-2; D remains unclear. This CDR3 comprises 15 residues. Germline CDR1 and CDR2: MDHEN and SYDVKM. V shed 6 bases and J shed 3 bases, with 17 bases lying between them. CDR3 in DNA: TGTGCCAGCAGCCAGACCTCCTATCCCCACTATGGCTACACCTTC. Amino acid sequence: CASSQTSYPHYGYTF.

This sequence joins TRBV5-5 and TRBJ1-5, with D uncertain. Germline values: CDR1 SGHKS, CDR2 YYEKEE (reference sequence). This CDR3 spans 15 amino acids. Trimming pared 4 bases from V and 0 bases from J, leaving 11 bases between. The CDR3 DNA reads as TGTGCCAGCAGCCCCATCCCCGGTAGCAATCAGCCCCAGCATTTT. Its translation: CASSPIPGSNQPQHF.

The gene calls are TRBV11-2 and TRBJ2-3; D not certain. The CDR3 loop spans 13 amino acids. Trimming shortened V by 4 bases and J by 6 bases, and 11 bases separated the two germline ends. Germline assignment: CDR1 SGHAT and CDR2 FQNNGV. For the CDR3, the DNA is TGTGCCAGCAGCTGGATCCGGGCGGATACGCAGTATTTT. This sequence encodes CASSWIRADTQYF. Combining the CDR3 with reference TRBV11-2 and TRBJ2-3 gives the whole variable domain EAGVAQSPRYKIIEKRQSVAFWCNPISGHATLYWYQQILGQGPKLLIQFQNNGVVDDSQLPKDRFSAERLKGVDSTLKIQPAKLEDSAVYLCASSWIRADTQYFGPGTRLTVL.

The V call is TRBV12-1, the J call TRBJ1-3; no check of the table's D call, TRBD1, against the DNA was made. TRBV12-1 has pseudogene status. The CDR3 is 16 amino acids. The CDR3 nucleotides read TGTGCCAGCAGCTCCCTGACAGGGAACTCTGGAAACACCATATATTTT. As protein: CASSSLTGNSGNTIYF.

This clone was counted a single time. V gene TRBV3-1 (or the pseudogene TRBV3-2) combines with J gene TRBJ1-6; D uncertain. This CDR3 has 17 residues. V was clipped by 1 base and J by 0 bases, with 10 bases between them. Germline V gives CDR1 LGHDT, CDR2 YNNKEL (reference sequence). Here the CDR3 reads CASSQGRKSSYNSPLHF. The CDR3 DNA follows: TGTGCCAGCAGCCAAGGGAGGAAGAGCTCCTATAATTCACCCCTCCACTTT.